This T cell receptor beta chain was captured by sequencing in a study of blood T cell repertoires in COVID-19. About the study: The United States, Italy and Spain provided the acute and convalescent COVID-19 samples. The cDNA or gDNA used as material had been derived from T cells, B-cell-depleted T cells, or PBMCs.

In the authors' methods: Counts of nucleated cells, estimated from reference gene primer amplification, were obtained. The repertoire was sequenced with immunoSEQ multiplex PCR; TCRdb's copy has only in-frame clones and lacks some. V and J calls and clone size follow that table, whereas D and trimming were derived from the DNA. The sample lists more than 60,000 clones, approximately 84% occurring once. Germline lookup yields CDR1 MNHEY and CDR2 SVGEGT. This CDR3 has 16 amino acids. The V gene end was trimmed by 5 bases and the J gene end by 0 bases; junction bases not matched to a gene: 8. The sequencing sample was made of peripheral blood. V gene TRBV6-2 or TRBV6-3 combines with J gene TRBJ2-7; 9 bases are shared with TRBD2. This clonotype was sampled from a man aged 55 to 70 with active or convalescent COVID-19. The CDR3 reads CASSRSRLADSYEQYF. CDR3 in DNA: TGTGCCAGCAGTCGTTCCCGACTAGCGGACTCCTACGAGCAGTACTTC.